This entry features one T cell receptor (beta chain) sequence. Study members were between about 18 and 89 years old and lived in 20 to 30 US regions. Self-reported history from a screening survey and questionnaire set each donor's cohort. Authors' data handling: Reference gene primer amplification yielded estimated nucleated cell counts. Profiled with immunoSEQ multiplex PCR; TCRdb holds only in-frame clones, not every one. Clone size and V and J calls were adopted from that table, with D and trimming inferred from the DNA. The table includes a few hundred thousand clones, approximately 88% detected once. The entry originates in a study of blood T cell repertoires in COVID-19. The sequence was collected from a woman aged 40 to 50 who had been exposed to COVID-19. Material for sequencing was PBMCs or T cells enriched from blood (not recorded which).

The CDR3 DNA is TGTGCCAGCAGTGAGACAGGGGCCCACCAAGAGACCCAGTACTTC. Its translation is CASSETGAHQETQYF. This chain uses TRBV6-1 with TRBJ2-5; 8 nucleotides agree with TRBD1. Trimming removed 3 bases from V and 0 bases from J; junction bases left unmatched: 3. Germline CDR1 reads MNHNS; CDR2 reads SASEGT. The CDR3 totals 15 residues.